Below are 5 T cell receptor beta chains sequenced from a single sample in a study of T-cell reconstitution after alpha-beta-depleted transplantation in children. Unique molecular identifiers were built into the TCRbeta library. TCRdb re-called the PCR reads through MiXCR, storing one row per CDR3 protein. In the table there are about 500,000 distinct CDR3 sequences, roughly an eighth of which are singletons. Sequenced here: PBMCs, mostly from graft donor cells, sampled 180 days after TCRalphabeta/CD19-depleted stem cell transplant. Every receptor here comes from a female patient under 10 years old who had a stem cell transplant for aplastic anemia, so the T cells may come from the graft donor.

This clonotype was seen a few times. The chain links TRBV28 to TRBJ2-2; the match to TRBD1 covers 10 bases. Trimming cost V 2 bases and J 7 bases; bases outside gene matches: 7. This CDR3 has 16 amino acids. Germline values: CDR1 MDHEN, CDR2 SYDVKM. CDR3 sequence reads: CASSLMGQGLGGELFF. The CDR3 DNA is TGTGCCAGCAGTTTAATGGGACAGGGGTTGGGCGGGGAGCTGTTTTTT.

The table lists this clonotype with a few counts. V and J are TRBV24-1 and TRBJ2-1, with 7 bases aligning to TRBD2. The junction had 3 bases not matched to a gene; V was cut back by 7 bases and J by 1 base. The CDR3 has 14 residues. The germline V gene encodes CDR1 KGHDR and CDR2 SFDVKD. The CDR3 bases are TGTGCCACCAGGGGGGGGGTTTCCTACAATGAGCAGTTCTTC. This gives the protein CATRGGVSYNEQFF.

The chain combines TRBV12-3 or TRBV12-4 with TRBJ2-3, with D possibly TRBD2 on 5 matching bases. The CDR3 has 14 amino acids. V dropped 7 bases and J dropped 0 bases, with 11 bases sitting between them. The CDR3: CASKLDSSTDTQYF. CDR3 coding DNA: TGTGCCAGCAAACTGGACTCTAGCACAGATACGCAGTATTTT.

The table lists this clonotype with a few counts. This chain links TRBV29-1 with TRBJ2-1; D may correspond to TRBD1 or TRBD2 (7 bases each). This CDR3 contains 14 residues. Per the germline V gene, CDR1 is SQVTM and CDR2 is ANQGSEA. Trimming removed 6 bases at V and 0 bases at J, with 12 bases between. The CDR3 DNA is TGCAGCGTGCAGGGGGGGAGCTCCTACAATGAGCAGTTCTTC. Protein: CSVQGGSSYNEQFF.

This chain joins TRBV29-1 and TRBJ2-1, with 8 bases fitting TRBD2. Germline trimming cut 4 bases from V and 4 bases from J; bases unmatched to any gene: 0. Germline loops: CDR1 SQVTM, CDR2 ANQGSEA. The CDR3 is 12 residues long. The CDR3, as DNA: TGCAGCGTTGTAGCGGGGTACAATGAGCAGTTCTTC. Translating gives CSVVAGYNEQFF.